This is a list of T cell receptor beta chains from one sample in a study of a mutant IDH1 vaccine in newly diagnosed glioma. Their target antigens are unknown. Only in-frame clones appear in the TCRdb table, and some are missing; sequencing was by immunoSEQ multiplex PCR. The sample shows tens of thousands of clones, more than 85% of them seen only once. Here the sequenced sample was PBMCs, taken from a glioma patient whose treatment included an IDH1 peptide vaccine. Every receptor here comes from a man aged 50-59 years with glioma. The CDR3 runs from the conserved cysteine through the conserved F or W. The D gene is left open where the match is weak. Clone size is shown for a subset of rows, as once, few, many or a class of expanded clone.

clone size	V gene	J gene	D gene	CDR3 protein	CDR3 DNA
.	TRBV19	TRBJ1-2	.	CASTTDGYGYTF	TGTGCCAGTACTACGGACGGCTATGGCTACACCTTC
.	TRBV28	TRBJ2-1	.	CASSSPSPLGATYNEQFF	TGTGCCAGCAGTTCGCCGTCCCCACTAGGAGCGACCTACAATGAGCAGTTCTTC
.	TRBV5-6	TRBJ2-7	TRBD1	CASSQNRGRGGYEQYF	TGTGCCAGCAGCCAGAACAGGGGGCGAGGTGGCTACGAGCAGTACTTC
.	TRBV7-9	TRBJ2-5	.	CASSLGPLDQYF	TGTGCCAGCAGCTTAGGTCCTCTGGACCAGTACTTC
.	TRBV19	TRBJ2-2	.	CASSTGGKNTGELFF	TGTGCCAGTAGTACAGGGGGGAAGAACACCGGGGAGCTGTTTTTT
.	TRBV9	TRBJ1-3	TRBD1	CASSVTGSSGNTIYF	TGTGCCAGCAGCGTGACAGGGAGCTCTGGAAACACCATATATTTT
.	TRBV19	TRBJ1-1	.	CASSMLAIQEEAFF	TGTGCCAGTAGTATGTTGGCTATACAGGAAGAAGCTTTCTTT
once	TRBV7-8	TRBJ2-1	.	CASRGVADNEQFF	TGTGCCAGCCGGGGAGTAGCGGACAATGAGCAGTTCTTC
.	TRBV10-2	TRBJ2-7	TRBD2	CASKPSGPVEQYF	TGCGCCAGCAAGCCTAGCGGGCCCGTCGAGCAGTACTTC
.	TRBV5-1	TRBJ2-3	.	CASSLYQGTDTQYF	TGCGCCAGCAGCTTGTATCAGGGCACAGATACGCAGTATTTT
once	TRBV5-4	TRBJ2-7	TRBD1	CASSPGQGVRLHEQYF	TGTGCCAGCAGCCCCGGACAGGGTGTGCGATTACACGAGCAGTACTTC
.	TRBV7-2	TRBJ2-1	TRBD2	CASSSIAGLSYNEQFF	TGTGCCAGCAGCTCCATAGCGGGTCTCTCCTACAATGAGCAGTTCTTC
.	TRBV7-9	TRBJ1-2	.	CASSLAHRLSSNYGYTF	TGTGCCAGCAGCTTAGCGCATCGGTTAAGCTCTAACTATGGCTACACCTTC
.	TRBV6-5	TRBJ1-5	.	CASSTVGGNQPQHF	TGTGCCAGCAGTACCGTTGGGGGGAATCAGCCCCAGCATTTT
.	TRBV9	TRBJ2-1	TRBD2	CASSVAAGGFNEQFF	TGTGCCAGCAGCGTAGCGGCGGGAGGGTTCAATGAGCAGTTCTTC
.	TRBV6-4	TRBJ2-3	.	CASSNGWGTDTQYF	TGTGCCAGCAGCAACGGGTGGGGGACAGATACGCAGTATTTT
.	TRBV5-6	TRBJ2-7	.	CASSFGLDYEQYF	TGTGCCAGCAGCTTCGGACTCGACTACGAGCAGTACTTC
.	TRBV27	TRBJ1-2	TRBD1	CASSPGRGQGGYTF	TGTGCCAGCAGCCCAGGGAGGGGGCAGGGTGGCTACACCTTC
.	TRBV5-4	TRBJ1-5	.	CASSSFTGGPQHF	TGTGCCAGCAGCTCCTTCACCGGGGGGCCCCAGCATTTT
.	TRBV30	TRBJ2-1	TRBD2	CAWRTSVEQFF	TGTGCCTGGAGGACTAGCGTTGAGCAGTTCTTC
few	TRBV7-9	TRBJ2-2	.	CASSLVRATGELFF	TGTGCCAGCAGCTTAGTTCGCGCCACCGGGGAGCTGTTTTTT
.	TRBV11-2	TRBJ1-1	.	CASSLATGAFKRTEAFF	TGTGCCAGCAGCTTAGCAACCGGGGCATTCAAGAGGACTGAAGCTTTCTTT
.	TRBV9	TRBJ1-2	.	CASTQPGDAYGYTF	TGTGCCAGTACCCAGCCGGGGGACGCCTATGGCTACACCTTC
.	TRBV16	TRBJ1-5	.	CASSLSKGGNQPQHF	TGTGCCAGCAGCCTGAGCAAAGGGGGGAATCAGCCCCAGCATTTT
.	TRBV19	TRBJ1-4	TRBD1	CASSSHSRQGTAKLFF	TGTGCCAGTAGTAGTCACTCCCGACAGGGGACGGCAAAACTGTTTTTT
once	TRBV6-5	TRBJ2-7	.	CASRTLSSYEQYF	TGTGCCAGCAGGACGTTAAGCTCCTACGAGCAGTACTTC
once	TRBV5-1	TRBJ2-5	.	CASSTGTQETQYF	TGCGCCAGCAGCACAGGAACCCAAGAGACCCAGTACTTC
.	TRBV5-4	TRBJ2-3	.	CASRSSPSTDTQYF	TGTGCCAGCAGGAGCAGCCCTAGCACAGATACGCAGTATTTT
.	TRBV4-3	TRBJ2-7	.	CASSQGVRGKPYEQYF	TGCGCCAGCAGCCAAGGCGTCCGGGGGAAGCCCTACGAGCAGTACTTC
.	TRBV19	TRBJ1-1	.	CASSRGMNTEAFF	TGTGCCAGTAGTCGCGGGATGAACACTGAAGCTTTCTTT
.	TRBV7-8	TRBJ2-1	TRBD2	CASSLSTSGRASYNEQFF	TGTGCCAGCAGCTTATCCACTAGCGGGAGGGCGTCGTACAATGAGCAGTTCTTC
.	TRBV5-1	TRBJ1-2	TRBD1	CASSSHRGGGDGYTF	TGCGCCAGCAGCTCACACAGGGGGGGAGGCGATGGCTACACCTTC
.	TRBV6-1	TRBJ2-2	TRBD2	CASSGSWASGNTGELFF	TGTGCCAGCAGTGGGTCGTGGGCTAGCGGGAACACCGGGGAGCTGTTTTTT
.	TRBV20-1	TRBJ1-2	.	CSAIDRHYTF	TGCAGTGCTATAGACAGGCACTACACCTTC
.	TRBV2	TRBJ2-7	TRBD2	CASIPSPFSGRTYEQYF	TGTGCCAGCATACCTTCCCCTTTTAGCGGGAGGACCTACGAGCAGTACTTC
once	TRBV7-9	TRBJ2-3	.	CASIETQGRDTQYF	TGTGCCAGCATTGAAACCCAGGGAAGGGATACGCAGTATTTT
.	TRBV5-1	TRBJ2-1	.	CASSLSAGRSYNEQFF	TGCGCCAGCAGCTTGTCGGCGGGCCGCTCCTACAATGAGCAGTTCTTC
once	TRBV4-3	TRBJ1-6	.	CASSQDRYRENSPLHF	TGCGCCAGCAGCCAAGATCGGTACAGGGAGAATTCACCCCTCCACTTT
.	TRBV6-1	TRBJ2-5	.	CASSVLLGRETQYF	TGTGCCAGCAGTGTGCTCCTGGGGAGGGAGACCCAGTACTTC
.	TRBV9	TRBJ2-3	TRBD2	CASSGTSAGGADTQYF	TGTGCCAGCAGCGGGACTAGCGCCGGTGGAGCAGATACGCAGTATTTT
.	TRBV7-3	TRBJ2-5	TRBD1	CASSSTGQEEETQYF	TGTGCCAGCAGCTCGACGGGACAGGAAGAAGAGACCCAGTACTTC
once	TRBV28	TRBJ1-1	.	CASTPFRGTNTEAFF	TGTGCCAGCACCCCCTTTAGGGGGACGAACACTGAAGCTTTCTTT
.	TRBV5-4	TRBJ2-2	.	CASSLDWAGELFF	TGTGCCAGCAGCCTTGATTGGGCCGGGGAGCTGTTTTTT
once	TRBV9	TRBJ2-7	.	CASSFSSYEQYF	TGTGCCAGCAGCTTTAGCTCCTACGAGCAGTACTTC
.	TRBV12-5	TRBJ1-2	.	CASGGGRAYGYTF	TGTGCTAGTGGTGGGGGCAGGGCCTATGGCTACACCTTC
.	TRBV4-1	TRBJ2-7	TRBD2	CASSQVTTSASSYEQYF	TGCGCCAGCAGCCAAGTTACTACTAGCGCCAGCTCCTACGAGCAGTACTTC
.	TRBV6-5	TRBJ2-1	.	CASSYSLESEQFF	TGTGCCAGCAGTTACTCTCTGGAATCTGAGCAGTTCTTC